These T cell receptor beta chains were read from a single sample in a study of patients and donors after allogeneic stem cell transplantation. TCRdb reanalysed the RT-PCR reads using MiXCR and keeps one entry per CDR3 protein. There are 800,000 to 1,000,000 distinct CDR3 sequences in the sample; 18% occur only once, and 6% lies in the top ten. Specimen: blood, either unsorted or a sorted T cell fraction (not recorded which). The origin of the receptors is a human donor who was either an allogeneic HSCT recipient or a stem cell or donor lymphocyte infusion donor (not recorded which). It is not recorded whose cells these are; they may come from a transplant donor. Each CDR3 is given with its conserved first and last residue. A D gene is named only where the DNA matches it firmly. Where a row states a size, it is once, few, many or the class of an expanded clone; other rows omit it.

CDR3 length	J gene	D gene	clone size	V gene	CDR3 DNA	CDR3 protein
15	TRBJ2-7	TRBD2	NA	TRBV4-1	TGCGCCAGCAGCCCCGGGACTAGCGGACAATACGAGCAGTACTTC	CASSPGTSGQYEQYF
15	TRBJ2-2	NA	NA	TRBV10-3	TGTGCCATCAGTGGTGGCACAAAAGGGACCGGGGAGCTGTTTTTT	CAISGGTKGTGELFF
19	TRBJ2-1	NA	NA	TRBV4-2	TGTGCCAGCAGCCAAGTTGGGGAAGACTGGGGAATCGACTACAATGAGCAGTTCTTC	CASSQVGEDWGIDYNEQFF
15	TRBJ2-1	TRBD2	NA	TRBV7-2	TGTGCCAGCAGCTTAGACGGCGCGGGGGATAATGAGCAGTTCTTC	CASSLDGAGDNEQFF
15	TRBJ1-5	TRBD1	NA	TRBV12-3/TRBV12-4	TGTGCCAGCAACTACCAGGGGGCCCTCAATCAGCCCCAGCATTTT	CASNYQGALNQPQHF
12	TRBJ1-2	NA	NA	TRBV29-1	TGCAGCGTTGAACACACAGGGTATGGCTACACCTTC	CSVEHTGYGYTF
16	TRBJ2-3	NA	NA	TRBV12-3/TRBV12-4	TGTGCCAGCAGTTCAGACTCCTCTCGGGGCACAGATACGCAGTATTTT	CASSSDSSRGTDTQYF
15	TRBJ2-1	TRBD1	few	TRBV6-1	TGTGCCAGCAGCCAGACAGGGGTGGGGAACAATGAGCAGTTCTTC	CASSQTGVGNNEQFF
16	TRBJ2-2	NA	few	TRBV5-1	TGCGCCAGCAGCTTGTTCTTAGCCGAGAACACCGGGGAGCTGTTTTTT	CASSLFLAENTGELFF
13	TRBJ2-1	NA	NA	TRBV27	TGTGCCAGCAGTTTATCGGGGACGCCTACGGAGTTCTTC	CASSLSGTPTEFF
15	TRBJ2-4	NA	NA	TRBV20-1	TGCAGTGCTAACCGGGACCTCTTAGCCAAAAACATTCAGTACTTC	CSANRDLLAKNIQYF
16	TRBJ2-2	NA	NA	TRBV24-1	TGTGCCACCAGTGATCCCGGACACCCCTCGGCCGGGGAGCTGTTTTTT	CATSDPGHPSAGELFF
14	TRBJ1-2	TRBD1	few	TRBV24-1	TGTGCCACCAGTGATTCAGGGGGGGCCTATGGCTACACCTTC	CATSDSGGAYGYTF
13	TRBJ2-1	TRBD1	NA	TRBV27	TGTGCCAGCAGTTCCTCAGGGGGAAAGGAGCAGTTCTTC	CASSSSGGKEQFF
14	TRBJ2-3	TRBD2	few	TRBV12-3/TRBV12-4	TGTGCCAGCAGTTTGTCTTCTCGACTAGCGGGAGTGGGTTTT	CASSLSSRLAGVGF
12	TRBJ2-7	NA	NA	TRBV6-6	TGTGCCAGCAGTTACTCTGTCCAGTCGCCGTACTTC	CASSYSVQSPYF
14	TRBJ2-7	NA	NA	TRBV2	TGTGCCAGCAGAGACCAGACCCCCGGTTCCGAGCAGTACTTC	CASRDQTPGSEQYF
15	TRBJ2-5	NA	NA	TRBV18	TGTGCCAGCTCACCACAGGCTATTTTCCAAGAGACCCAGTACTTC	CASSPQAIFQETQYF
15	TRBJ1-4	NA	few	TRBV28	TGTGCCAGCAGTTCTCGGACAAGGCTTAGTGAAAAACTGTTTTTT	CASSSRTRLSEKLFF
14	TRBJ2-5	NA	NA	TRBV5-1	TGCGCCAGCAGCTTGGGGACGGCTAAAGAGACCCAGTACTTC	CASSLGTAKETQYF
16	TRBJ2-1	TRBD2	NA	TRBV7-2	TGTGCCAGCAGCTTAGAACCTAGCGGGGGGGTAAATGAGCAGTTCTTC	CASSLEPSGGVNEQFF
15	TRBJ1-6	NA	few	TRBV10-2	TGCGCCAGCAGTACGCTAGAGATGAAGAATTCACCCCTCCACTTT	CASSTLEMKNSPLHF
14	TRBJ2-7	TRBD1	NA	TRBV30	TGTGCCTGGGCGATGACAGGGGTCGTTTACGAGCAGTACTTC	CAWAMTGVVYEQYF
13	TRBJ2-1	NA	NA	TRBV20-1	TGCAGTGCTAGAACCAGGAACTACAATGAGCAGTTCTTC	CSARTRNYNEQFF
15	TRBJ2-7	TRBD1	NA	TRBV6-2/TRBV6-3	TGTGCCAGTAAACATGGACAGGTTCATTCCTACGAGCAGTACTTC	CASKHGQVHSYEQYF
11	TRBJ1-1	NA	NA	TRBV6-1	TGTGCCAGCAGTCCTTTGGGTGAAGCTTTCTTT	CASSPLGEAFF
19	TRBJ2-1	TRBD2	few	TRBV20-1	TGCAGTGCTAGAGGAGAGGGCCCTAGGTGGCGGGAGTGGAGCAATGAGCAGTTCTTC	CSARGEGPRWREWSNEQFF
16	TRBJ2-6	NA	NA	TRBV13	TGTGCCAGCAGACTCCTGAGGGTTAGCGGGGCCAACGTCCTGACTTTC	CASRLLRVSGANVLTF